This T cell receptor (beta chain) originates from a study of patients and donors after allogeneic stem cell transplantation. Using its own MiXCR run on the RT-PCR reads, TCRdb lists one record per CDR3 protein. This sample yields hundreds of thousands of distinct CDR3 sequences, of which approximately 16% are seen a single time; 7.2% belongs to the top ten. Trimming stripped 3 bases from V and 6 bases from J, with 12 bases between. CDR1 and CDR2 from the germline V gene are LGHDT and YNNKEL (reference sequence). The CDR3 totals 13 residues. The chain couples TRBV3-1 to TRBJ2-7, with D possibly matching TRBD2 (5 bases). The sample consisted of blood, either unsorted or a sorted T cell fraction (not recorded which). The origin of this receptor is a human donor who was either an allogeneic HSCT recipient or a stem cell or donor lymphocyte infusion donor (not recorded which). It is not recorded whose cells these are; they may come from a transplant donor. DNA for the CDR3: TGTGCCAGCAGCCACGGAGGCAGTGGCGAGCAGTACTTC. It is translated as CASSHGGSGEQYF.